A single sample is the source of the 13 T cell receptor beta chains below, sequenced in a study of shared clonotypes between healthy human individuals. Sequencing was performed with immunoSEQ multiplex PCR; in TCRdb, only in-frame clones are kept and a portion is missing. There are around 2,000,000 clones in the sample; about 94% occur only once, and around 1.2% lies in the top ten. CD45RO-negative, CCR7-positively selected cells formed the naive CD8 fraction, excluding terminally differentiated effector memory CD45RA+ cells. The sequencing sample was made of naive CD8+ T cells sorted from blood. Receptor source: a man aged 18 to 30 in good health.

The chain combines TRBV29-1 with TRBJ2-7; D may be TRBD2 (5 bases). Germline V gene lookup returns CDR1 SQVTM and CDR2 ANQGSEA. V was trimmed by 6 bases and J by 3 bases, leaving 15 bases between them. The CDR3 has 13 amino acids. The CDR3 DNA is TGCAGCGTCCCCGGTGGAGGTAGCTACGAGCAGTACTTC. Protein: CSVPGGGSYEQYF.

CDR3 DNA sequence: TGCGCCAGCAGCCACCGGACAGCCACCTATGGCTACACCTTC. It specifies CASSHRTATYGYTF. The chain links TRBV4-1 to TRBJ1-2; TRBD1 is a possible D gene (6 bases). Trimming stripped 3 bases from V and 4 bases from J, with 12 bases between. This CDR3 contains 14 residues. CDR1 and CDR2 from the germline V gene are MGHRA and YSYEKL.

This clone was detected once. J is TRBJ2-2 and V is TRBV7-9; 7 positions agree with TRBD2. This CDR3 comprises 13 residues. CDR1 is SEHNR and CDR2 is FQNEAQ in the germline V gene (reference sequence). Germline trimming cut 5 bases from V and 6 bases from J; bases unmatched to any gene: 3. CDR3 nucleotides: TGTGCCAGCAGCCCGGGGGGTTCCGGGGAGCTGTTTTTT. Translation: CASSPGGSGELFF.

The chain joins TRBV7-9 to TRBJ1-3; D gene ambiguous. The germline CDR1 and CDR2 sequences are SEHNR and FQNEAQ (reference sequence). Trimming shortened V by 0 bases and J by 6 bases, and 3 bases separated the two germline ends. This CDR3 comprises 12 residues. CDR3 loop: CASSLAENTIYF. CDR3 DNA sequence: TGTGCCAGCAGCTTAGCGGAAAACACCATATATTTT.

The V call is TRBV7-8, the J call TRBJ2-7; 12 nucleotides align to TRBD2. CDR3 length equals 16 residues. J gave up 3 bases and V 3 bases, and 6 bases lay outside the gene matches. Looked up from germline, CDR1 is SGHVS and CDR2 is FQNEAQ. The CDR3 sequence: CASSFGLAGMGYEQYF. As DNA, the CDR3 is TGTGCCAGCAGCTTTGGACTAGCGGGAATGGGCTACGAGCAGTACTTC.

J is TRBJ2-1 and V is TRBV14; tentative D call: TRBD2 (5 bases). Germline CDR1 SGHDN, CDR2 FVKESK. The CDR3 contains 18 residues. Trimming took off 3 bases at V and 5 bases at J, with 23 bases between the two ends. CDR3 coding DNA: TGTGCCAGCAGCCACTTCTATAGCGAGAGTTCGGGCGACAATGAGCAGTTCTTC. It is translated as CASSHFYSESSGDNEQFF.

The V gene is TRBV7-3, the J gene TRBJ2-5; 8 positions agree with TRBD2. This CDR3 has 15 residues. Per the germline V gene, CDR1 is SGHTA and CDR2 is FQGTGA. Trimming at V came to 9 bases and at J to 1 base, leaving 10 bases not matched to a gene. The CDR3 sequence is CASSWASGPQETQYF. In DNA, the CDR3 is TGTGCCAGTTCATGGGCTAGCGGGCCCCAAGAGACCCAGTACTTC. Full variable domain (missing parts from reference TRBV7-3 and TRBJ2-5): GAGVSQTPSNKVTEKGKYVELRCDPISGHTALYWYRQSLGQGPEFLIYFQGTGAADDSGLPNDRFFAVRPEGSVSTLKIQRTERGDSAVYLCASSWASGPQETQYFGPGTRLLVL.

The chain uses TRBV10-3 and TRBJ1-1, with D possibly TRBD1 on 5 matching bases. This CDR3 has 13 amino acids. Germline assignment: CDR1 ENHRY and CDR2 SYGVKD. Between the trimmed V and J ends, which lost 7 bases and 1 base, there was a span of 10 bases. Here the CDR3 reads CAIMQQGNTEAFF. DNA of the CDR3: TGTGCCATCATGCAGCAGGGGAACACTGAAGCTTTCTTT.

V and J are TRBV11-2 and TRBJ2-7; D is perhaps TRBD1 (5 bases). This CDR3 is built from 14 residues. Germline V lookup: CDR1 SGHAT, CDR2 FQNNGV. The V gene lost 6 bases and the J gene lost 1 base, with 13 bases spanning the gap. CDR3: CASRKQDLSYEQYF. For the CDR3, the DNA is TGTGCCAGCAGGAAACAGGACCTGTCCTACGAGCAGTACTTC.

This chain links TRBV4-1 with TRBJ2-7; 8 nucleotides agree with TRBD1. The CDR3 runs 15 residues. Germline CDR1 MGHRA, CDR2 YSYEKL. V lost 3 bases, J lost 3 bases, and 7 bases stayed unmatched. This CDR3 is CASSQTTGTGYEQYF. The CDR3 DNA sequence: TGCGCCAGCAGCCAGACTACCGGGACAGGCTACGAGCAGTACTTC.

The chain carries TRBV5-3 and TRBJ2-7, with D maybe TRBD1 (5 bases). TRBV5-3 is assigned to the ORF class and has an uncertain function. Between the trimmed V and J ends, which lost 0 bases and 5 bases, there was a span of 9 bases. The CDR3 runs to 13 residues. This CDR3 reads CARSLADKDEQYF. The CDR3 coding sequence is TGTGCCAGAAGCTTGGCGGACAAAGACGAGCAGTACTTC.

CDR3 DNA sequence: TGTGCCAGCAGGCAAATAGACCGTTATACCTACGAGCAGTACTTC. This translates into CASRQIDRYTYEQYF. The chain uses TRBV2 and TRBJ2-7; the D is unclear. Germline CDR1 reads SNHLY; CDR2 reads FYNNEI. This CDR3 comprises 15 residues. V was shortened by 6 bases and J by 2 bases, with 17 bases between the two germline ends.

The J gene is TRBJ2-2, the V gene TRBV7-3; 9 nucleotides align to TRBD1. The J segment lost 6 bases and the V segment lost 5 bases, leaving 1 base of the junction unmatched. The CDR3 runs to 13 residues. The germline gives CDR1 SGHTA, CDR2 FQGTGA. The CDR3 loop is CASSRTGAGELFF. In DNA, the CDR3 is TGTGCCAGCAGCCGGACAGGGGCCGGGGAGCTGTTTTTT.